The source of this T cell receptor beta chain is a study of T cell repertoires in cytomegalovirus infection. The study's findings and limits: The ex vivo response was dominated by HLA-C-restricted CMV-specific TCR beta clonotypes.

The CDR3 extends over 16 amino acids. V lost 4 bases and J lost 4; bases outside the gene matches: 6. Germline V CDR1 and CDR2: LNHDA, SQIVND (reference sequence). As regards this clonotype: What it binds is unknown.

MiXCR, applied by TCRdb to the reads, yields one record per CDR3 protein. The profile shows about 530,000 distinct CDR3 sequences, about 26% of them singletons. The sequence derives from a human donor in good health (CMV status not recorded). Some clones in this sample may be carry-over from other donors' samples. Sequenced sample: PBMCs. The chain has TRBV19 and TRBJ2-2; TRBD1 aligns across 10 bases. The CDR3 DNA reads TGTGCCAGTAGTACGGGACAGGGGTTGGTCACCGGGGAGCTGTTTTTT. Its protein is CASSTGQGLVTGELFF. Full variable domain (missing parts from reference TRBV19 and TRBJ2-2): DGGITQSPKYLFRKEGQNVTLSCEQNLNHDAMYWYRQDPGQGLRLIYYSQIVNDFQKGDIAEGYSVSREKKESFPLTVTSAQKNPTAFYLCASSTGQGLVTGELFFGEGSRLTVL.